This T cell receptor (beta chain) was sequenced in a study of chemoradiotherapy in HPV16-positive cancers. Study-level information: A couple of HPV16-positive patients' cells yielded candidate HPV-specific clones and common motifs.

Findings and limits, study-wide: Candidate HPV-specific clones and E7-related TCR motifs grew in tumor during treatment.

The CDR3 extends over 16 amino acids. Germline trimming cut 4 bases from V and 3 bases from J; bases unmatched to any gene: 6. In germline, CDR1 is LNHDA, CDR2 SQIVND (reference sequence). About this clone itself: The target antigen is unknown.

Measured with immunoSEQ multiplex PCR; TCRdb has only the in-frame clones, and not every one. The data hold 9,500 to 15,000 clones, with roughly 81% observed a single time. The TCR comes from a human donor with HPV-associated anogenital cancer. The sample was gathered from a patient who underwent chemoradiotherapy. The chain uses TRBV19 and TRBJ2-1; 10 positions agree with TRBD2. The CDR3 loop is CASSNPERGGYNEQFF. DNA for the CDR3: TGTGCCAGTAGTAACCCCGAGCGGGGGGGCTACAATGAGCAGTTCTTC.